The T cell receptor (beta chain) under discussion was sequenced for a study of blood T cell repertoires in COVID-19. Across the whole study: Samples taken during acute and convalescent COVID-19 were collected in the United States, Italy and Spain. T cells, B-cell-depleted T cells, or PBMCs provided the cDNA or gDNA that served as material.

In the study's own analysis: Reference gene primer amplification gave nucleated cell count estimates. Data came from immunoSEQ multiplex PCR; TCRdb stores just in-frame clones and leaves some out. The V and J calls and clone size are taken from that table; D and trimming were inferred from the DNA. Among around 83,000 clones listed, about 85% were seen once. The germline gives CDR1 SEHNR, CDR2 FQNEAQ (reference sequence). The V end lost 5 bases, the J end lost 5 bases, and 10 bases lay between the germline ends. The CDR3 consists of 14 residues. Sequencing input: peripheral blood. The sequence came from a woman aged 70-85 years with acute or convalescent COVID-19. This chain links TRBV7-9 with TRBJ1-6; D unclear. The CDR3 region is CASSPVADNSPLHF. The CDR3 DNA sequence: TGTGCCAGCAGCCCGGTAGCGGATAATTCACCCCTCCACTTT.